This paragraph reports one T cell receptor beta chain. Its target is not known. Time point: newly diagnosed GD, antithyroid drugs for less than 3 months. RNA from PBMCs was the source of the TCR library. The data originate from a study of regulatory T cells in long-lasting Graves disease. Overall study findings and caveats: With some 2,700 shared public clonotypes, persistent patients exceeded new patients, who shared more than 750.

iRepertoire HTBI primers and Arm-PCR of CDR3 regions built TCR beta libraries. Using its own MiXCR run on the multiplex PCR reads, TCRdb lists one record per CDR3 protein. The table has some 200,000 distinct CDR3 sequences, approximately 19% seen once. This same sample was also part of a study on T cells in Graves' hyperthyroidism and ophthalmopathy.

Here the sequenced sample was peripheral blood mononuclear cells (PBMCs), taken at new diagnosis, from a patient treated with antithyroid drugs. The TCR sequence derives from a woman younger than 45 with Graves disease.

This CDR3 is CASSPRQGNYEQYF. CDR3 in DNA: TGTGCCAGCAGCCCGCGACAGGGCAACTACGAGCAGTACTTC. The chain couples TRBV3-1 to TRBJ2-7, with 7 bases identical to TRBD1. The CDR3 consists of 14 residues. Germline loops: CDR1 LGHDT, CDR2 YNNKEL (reference sequence). J gave up 3 bases and V 4 bases, and 6 bases lay outside the gene matches.